These T cell receptor beta chains were read from a single sample in a study of Ad26.COV2.S vaccination and SARS-CoV-2 variants. Produced via immunoSEQ multiplex PCR; TCRdb's table is partial and in-frame only. This sample has roughly 410,000 clones, with 83% found just once. Source: peripheral blood, taken in a trial of Ad26.COV2.S vaccine versus placebo. These receptors originate from a person between 18 and 60 years old who received the Ad26.COV2.S COVID-19 vaccine or a placebo. The CDR3 runs from the conserved cysteine through the conserved F or W. D genes are given only for firm matches. Rows give clone size only sometimes, using once, few, many, or a class for an expanded clone.

D	V	size	length	J	DNA	CDR3
.	TRBV20-1	.	11	TRBJ1-2	TGCAGTGGTCACACTAACTATGGCTACACCTTC	CSGHTNYGYTF
TRBD1	TRBV5-4	once	15	TRBJ1-1	TGTGCCAGCAGCGCTACAGGGGGATGGGACACTGAAGCTTTCTTT	CASSATGGWDTEAFF
TRBD2	TRBV7-6	few	14	TRBJ2-7	TGTGCCAGCAGCTTAGGGCTAGCGGGAGGCGAGCAGTACTTC	CASSLGLAGGEQYF
.	TRBV5-1	.	13	TRBJ1-3	TGCGCCAGCAGCTTTACACATGGAAACACCATATATTTT	CASSFTHGNTIYF
.	TRBV2	.	13	TRBJ1-2	TGTGCCAGCAGCGCGGGACCGCGCTATGGCTACACCTTC	CASSAGPRYGYTF
TRBD1	TRBV19	.	14	TRBJ1-4	TGTGCCAGTAGCCGACAGGGTAATAGGGAAAAACTGTTTTTT	CASSRQGNREKLFF
.	TRBV13	.	12	TRBJ1-1	TGTGCCAGCAGCTGGGGGGCATCTGAAGCTTTCTTT	CASSWGASEAFF
.	TRBV7-9	.	17	TRBJ2-6	TGTGCCAGCATCCGGCAGAAGGGATTCTCTGGGGCCAACGTCCTGACTTTC	CASIRQKGFSGANVLTF
TRBD1	TRBV7-9	once	18	TRBJ1-2	TGTGCCAGCAGGCCACTCCGGGACAGGGGCGCATTTGGCTATGGCTACACCTTC	CASRPLRDRGAFGYGYTF
.	TRBV19	few	15	TRBJ1-4	TGTGCCAGTAGGAGGTGGGGGGACGGGAATGAAAAACTGTTTTTT	CASRRWGDGNEKLFF
.	TRBV28	.	11	TRBJ2-4	TGTGCCAGCAGTTTGGGGGCCAGTCAGTACTTC	CASSLGASQYF
TRBD2	TRBV5-1	.	14	TRBJ2-1	TGCGCCAGCACGTCAGTAGCGGGACACAATGAGCAGTTCTTC	CASTSVAGHNEQFF
.	TRBV7-2	.	13	TRBJ1-6	TGTGCCAGCAGCTCACCATGGAATTCACCCCTCCACTTT	CASSSPWNSPLHF